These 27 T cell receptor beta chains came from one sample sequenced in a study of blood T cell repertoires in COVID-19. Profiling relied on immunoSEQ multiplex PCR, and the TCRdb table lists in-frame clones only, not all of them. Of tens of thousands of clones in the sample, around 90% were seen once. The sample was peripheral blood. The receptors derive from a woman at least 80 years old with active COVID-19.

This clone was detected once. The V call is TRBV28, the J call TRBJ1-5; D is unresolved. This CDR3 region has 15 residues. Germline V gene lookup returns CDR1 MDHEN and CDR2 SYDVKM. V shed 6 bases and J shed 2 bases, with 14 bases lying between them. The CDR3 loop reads CASSARGRGNQPQHF. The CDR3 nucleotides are TGTGCCAGCAGCGCCAGAGGGCGCGGCAATCAGCCCCAGCATTTT.

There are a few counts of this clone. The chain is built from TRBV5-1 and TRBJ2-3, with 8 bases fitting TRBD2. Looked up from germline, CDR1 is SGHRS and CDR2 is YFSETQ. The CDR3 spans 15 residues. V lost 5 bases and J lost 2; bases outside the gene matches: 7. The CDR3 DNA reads TGCGCCAGCAGTTTCCTCGGGAGGGACACAGATACGCAGTATTTT. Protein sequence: CASSFLGRDTDTQYF.

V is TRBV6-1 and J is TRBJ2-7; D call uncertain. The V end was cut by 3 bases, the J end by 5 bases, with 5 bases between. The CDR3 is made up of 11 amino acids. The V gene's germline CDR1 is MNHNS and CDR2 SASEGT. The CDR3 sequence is CASSDIHEQYF. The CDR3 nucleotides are TGTGCCAGCAGTGATATTCACGAGCAGTACTTC.

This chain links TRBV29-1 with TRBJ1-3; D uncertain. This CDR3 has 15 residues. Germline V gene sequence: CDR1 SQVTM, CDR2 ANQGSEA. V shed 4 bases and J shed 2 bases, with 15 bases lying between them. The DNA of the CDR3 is TGCAGCGTTGTCTCCAAGAGGGATCCTGGAAACACCATATATTTT. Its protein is CSVVSKRDPGNTIYF.

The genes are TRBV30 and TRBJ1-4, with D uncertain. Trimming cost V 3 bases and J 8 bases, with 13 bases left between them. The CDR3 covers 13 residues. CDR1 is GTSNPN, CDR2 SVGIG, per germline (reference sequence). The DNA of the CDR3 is TGTGCCTGGAGGACCCCGGGGAAAGAAAAACTGTTTTTT. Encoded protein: CAWRTPGKEKLFF.

The CDR3 loop is CASSYPQGGGNEQFF. In DNA, the CDR3 is TGTGCCAGCAGTTACCCCCAGGGGGGTGGCAATGAGCAGTTCTTC. This chain uses TRBV6-2 or TRBV6-3 with TRBJ2-1; maybe TRBD1 (7 bases). V lost 2 bases, J lost 6 bases, and 14 bases lay in between. The CDR3 is 15 amino acids. Germline V gene sequence: CDR1 MNHEY, CDR2 SVGEGT.

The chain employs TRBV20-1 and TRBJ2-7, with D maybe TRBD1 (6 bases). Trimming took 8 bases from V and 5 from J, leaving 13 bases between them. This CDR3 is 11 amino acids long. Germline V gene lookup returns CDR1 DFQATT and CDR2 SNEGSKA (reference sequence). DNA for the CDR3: TGCAGTACCCAAAGGGGGAACGAGCAGTACTTC. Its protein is CSTQRGNEQYF.

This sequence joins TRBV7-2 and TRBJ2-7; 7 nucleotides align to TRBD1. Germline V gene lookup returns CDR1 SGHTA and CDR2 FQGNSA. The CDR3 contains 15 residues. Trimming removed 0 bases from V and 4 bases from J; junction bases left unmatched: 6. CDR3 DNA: TGTGCCAGCAGCTTAGCTGCAGGGGGAGCTTACGAGCAGTACTTC. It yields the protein CASSLAAGGAYEQYF.

CDR3 amino acids: CASSLYGSGVEDTQYF. DNA of the CDR3: TGTGCCAGCTCACTTTACGGGAGCGGGGTAGAGGATACGCAGTATTTT. J is TRBJ2-3 and V is TRBV18; 7 bases are shared with TRBD2. Germline loops: CDR1 KGHSH, CDR2 LQKENI. The CDR3 is made up of 16 amino acids. V shed 4 bases and J 6 bases; nucleotides not matched to a gene: 13. The full variable domain, rest sourced from reference TRBV18 and TRBJ2-3, is NAGVMQNPRHLVRRRGQEARLRCSPMKGHSHVYWYRQLPEEGLKFMVYLQKENIIDESGMPKERFSAEFPKEGPSILRIQQVVRGDSAAYFCASSLYGSGVEDTQYFGPGTRLTVL.

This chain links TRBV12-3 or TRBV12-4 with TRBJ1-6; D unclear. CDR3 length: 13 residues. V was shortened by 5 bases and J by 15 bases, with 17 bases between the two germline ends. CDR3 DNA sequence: TGTGCCAGCAGTACCCGGGCCTTCGGACTCCTCCACTTT. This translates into CASSTRAFGLLHF.

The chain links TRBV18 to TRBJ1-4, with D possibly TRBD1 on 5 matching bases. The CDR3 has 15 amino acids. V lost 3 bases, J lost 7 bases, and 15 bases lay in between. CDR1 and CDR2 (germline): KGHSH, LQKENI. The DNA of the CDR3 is TGTGCCAGCTCACCCTTACAGGATTTGGTTGAAAAACTGTTTTTT. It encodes CASSPLQDLVEKLFF.

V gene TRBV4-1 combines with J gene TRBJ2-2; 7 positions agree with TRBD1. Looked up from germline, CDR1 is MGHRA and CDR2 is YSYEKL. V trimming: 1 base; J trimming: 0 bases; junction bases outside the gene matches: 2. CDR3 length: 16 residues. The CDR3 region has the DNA TGCGCCAGCAGCCAAGTGGGGACAGCGAACACCGGGGAGCTGTTTTTT. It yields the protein CASSQVGTANTGELFF.

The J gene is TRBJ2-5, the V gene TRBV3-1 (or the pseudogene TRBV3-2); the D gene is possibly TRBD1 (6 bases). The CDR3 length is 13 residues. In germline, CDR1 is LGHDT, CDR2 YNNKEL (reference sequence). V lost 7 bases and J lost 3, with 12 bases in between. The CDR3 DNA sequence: TGTGCCAGCACCGAGGGGGACGAAGAGACCCAGTACTTC. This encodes CASTEGDEETQYF.

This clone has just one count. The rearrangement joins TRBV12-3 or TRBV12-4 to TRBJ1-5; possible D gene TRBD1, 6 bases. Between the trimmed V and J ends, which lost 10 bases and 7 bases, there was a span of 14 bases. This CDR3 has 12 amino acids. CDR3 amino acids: CATQQGRQPQHF. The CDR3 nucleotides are TGTGCCACACAACAGGGTAGGCAGCCCCAGCATTTT.

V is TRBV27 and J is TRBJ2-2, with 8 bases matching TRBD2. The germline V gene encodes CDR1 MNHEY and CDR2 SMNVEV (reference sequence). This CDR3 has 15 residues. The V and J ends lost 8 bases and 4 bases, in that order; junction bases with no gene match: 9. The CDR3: CASSFGGGLTGELFF. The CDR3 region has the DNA TGTGCCAGCTCTTTCGGCGGGGGGCTCACCGGGGAGCTGTTTTTT.

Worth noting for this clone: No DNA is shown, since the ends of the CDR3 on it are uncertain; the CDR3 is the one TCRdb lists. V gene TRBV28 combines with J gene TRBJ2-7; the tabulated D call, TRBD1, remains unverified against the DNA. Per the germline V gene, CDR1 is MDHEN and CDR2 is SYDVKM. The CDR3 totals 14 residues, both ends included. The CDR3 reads CASSSSGQSYEQYF.

The CDR3 DNA follows: TGCGCCAGCAGCTTTGGAGGGCAGTACAATCAGCCCCAGCATTTT. Protein product: CASSFGGQYNQPQHF. The chain joins TRBV5-1 to TRBJ1-5; D is unresolved. The germline V gene has CDR1 SGHRS and CDR2 YFSETQ. This CDR3 is 15 amino acids long. The V end lost 2 bases, the J end lost 3 bases, and 12 bases lay between the germline ends.

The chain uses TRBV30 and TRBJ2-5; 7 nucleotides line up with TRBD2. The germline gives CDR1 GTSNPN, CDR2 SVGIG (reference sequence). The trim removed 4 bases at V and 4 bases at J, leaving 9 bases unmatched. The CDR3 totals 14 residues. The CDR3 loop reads CAWTLGGVGETQYF. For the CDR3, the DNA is TGTGCCTGGACTCTGGGGGGGGTAGGAGAGACCCAGTACTTC.

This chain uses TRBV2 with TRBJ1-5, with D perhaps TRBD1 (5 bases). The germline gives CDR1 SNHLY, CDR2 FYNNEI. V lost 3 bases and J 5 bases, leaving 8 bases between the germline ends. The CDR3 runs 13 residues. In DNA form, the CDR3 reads TGTGCCAGCAGTGAGGGGCAGTATCAGCCCCAGCATTTT. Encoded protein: CASSEGQYQPQHF.

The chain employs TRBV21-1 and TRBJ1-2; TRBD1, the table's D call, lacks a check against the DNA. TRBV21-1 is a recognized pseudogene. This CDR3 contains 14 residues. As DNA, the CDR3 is TGTGCCAGCAGAACAAGGGGCGCTTCCTATGGCTACACCTTC. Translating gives CASRTRGASYGYTF.

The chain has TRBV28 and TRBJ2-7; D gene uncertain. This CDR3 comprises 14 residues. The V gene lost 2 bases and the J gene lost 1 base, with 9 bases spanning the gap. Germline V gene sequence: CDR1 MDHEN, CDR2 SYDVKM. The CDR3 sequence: CASSLGYRSYEQYV. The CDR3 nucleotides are TGTGCCAGCAGTTTAGGGTACAGATCCTACGAGCAGTACGTC.

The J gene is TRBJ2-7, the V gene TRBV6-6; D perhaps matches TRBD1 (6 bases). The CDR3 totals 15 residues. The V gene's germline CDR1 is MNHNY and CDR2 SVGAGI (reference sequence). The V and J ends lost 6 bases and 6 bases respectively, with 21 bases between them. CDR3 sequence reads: CASSVGDTTSSEQYV. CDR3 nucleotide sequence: TGTGCCAGCAGCGTGGGGGACACGACCTCATCCGAGCAGTACGTC.

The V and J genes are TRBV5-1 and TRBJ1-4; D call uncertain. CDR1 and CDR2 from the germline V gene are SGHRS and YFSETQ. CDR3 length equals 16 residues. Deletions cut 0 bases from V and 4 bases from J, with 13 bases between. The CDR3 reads CASSLDQARLNEKLFF. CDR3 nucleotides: TGCGCCAGCAGCTTGGATCAAGCCCGCCTTAATGAAAAACTGTTTTTT.

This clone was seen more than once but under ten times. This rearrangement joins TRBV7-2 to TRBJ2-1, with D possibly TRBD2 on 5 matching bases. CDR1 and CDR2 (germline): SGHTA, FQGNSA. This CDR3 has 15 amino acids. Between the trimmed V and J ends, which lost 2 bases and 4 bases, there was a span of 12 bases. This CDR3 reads CASSLSRAAYNEQFF. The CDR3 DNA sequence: TGTGCCAGCAGCTTATCGCGGGCAGCATACAATGAGCAGTTCTTC.

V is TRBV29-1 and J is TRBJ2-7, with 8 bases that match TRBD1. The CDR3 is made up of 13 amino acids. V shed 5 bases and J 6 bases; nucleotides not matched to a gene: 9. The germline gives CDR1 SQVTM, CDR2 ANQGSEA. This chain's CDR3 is CSVKWTGPGEQYF. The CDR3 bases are TGCAGCGTTAAGTGGACAGGGCCCGGCGAGCAGTACTTC.

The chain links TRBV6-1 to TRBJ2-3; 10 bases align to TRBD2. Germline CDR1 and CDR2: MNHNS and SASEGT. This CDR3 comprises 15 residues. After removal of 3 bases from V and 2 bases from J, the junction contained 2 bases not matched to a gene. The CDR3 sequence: CASSELAGATDTQYF. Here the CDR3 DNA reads TGTGCCAGCAGTGAGCTAGCGGGGGCCACAGATACGCAGTATTTT.

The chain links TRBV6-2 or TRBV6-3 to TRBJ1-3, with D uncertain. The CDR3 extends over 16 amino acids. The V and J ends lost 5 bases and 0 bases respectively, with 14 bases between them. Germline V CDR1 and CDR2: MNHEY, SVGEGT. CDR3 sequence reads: CASSARRGFSGNTIYF. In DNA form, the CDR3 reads TGTGCCAGCAGTGCCCGACGGGGATTCTCTGGAAACACCATATATTTT.